This T cell receptor (beta chain) was profiled in a study of T-cell reconstitution after alpha-beta-depleted transplantation in children. This clonotype was found many times. Preparation of the TCRbeta library involved a method that used unique molecular identifiers. Each CDR3 protein gets one entry after TCRdb re-called the PCR reads with MiXCR. Of hundreds of thousands of distinct CDR3 sequences in the sample, 12% are singletons; the top ten hold approximately 2.9%. Trimming pared 5 bases from V and 2 bases from J, leaving 13 bases between. There are 14 residues in the CDR3. Germline V lookup: CDR1 SEHNR, CDR2 FQNEAQ (reference sequence).

The receptor was isolated from a human donor who donated a stem cell graft to a child with acute lymphoblastic leukemia. The source was PBMCs from the stem cell graft donor, collected from the stem cell graft. The rearrangement links TRBV7-9 to TRBJ2-7; no clear D. CDR3 in DNA: TGTGCCAGCAGCGCTAGTGGGATCACCTACGAGCAGTACTTC. Protein: CASSASGITYEQYF.